Below, 4 T cell receptor beta chains from the same sample are listed, as sequenced in a study of blood T cell repertoires in COVID-19. Clones were sequenced by immunoSEQ multiplex PCR, and TCRdb holds only the in-frame ones, with some missing. The sample lists some 45,000 clones, 83% occurring once. Sequenced input: peripheral blood. The receptors stem from an older man in a cohort sampled during active COVID-19.

The rearrangement joins TRBV28 to TRBJ2-1; D remains ambiguous. The CDR3 length is 15 residues. The germline gives CDR1 MDHEN, CDR2 SYDVKM. The germline V and J ends were trimmed by 3 bases and 1 base, with 10 bases remaining between them. The CDR3 loop is CASSLTGGSYNEQFF. CDR3 coding DNA: TGTGCCAGCAGTTTGACGGGTGGGTCCTACAATGAGCAGTTCTTC.

The chain joins TRBV6-5 to TRBJ1-1; 7 bases fit TRBD1. CDR1 is MNHEY, CDR2 SVGAGI, per germline. V lost 6 bases to trimming and J lost 0 bases; unmatched junction nucleotides: 4. There are 14 residues in the CDR3. CDR3 DNA sequence: TGTGCCAGCAGGCCCGGGACAGTGAACACTGAAGCTTTCTTT. As protein: CASRPGTVNTEAFF.

This clone is a singleton in its sample. The chain joins TRBV4-3 to TRBJ1-6, with D possibly being TRBD1 (5 bases). Deletions cut 6 bases from V and 7 bases from J, with 13 bases between. The CDR3 totals 14 residues. From germline, CDR1 is LGHNA and CDR2 YSLEER. The CDR3 region is CASRMTVTNSPLHF. DNA of the CDR3: TGCGCCAGCAGAATGACAGTCACGAATTCACCCCTCCACTTT.

This clone has only one observation. The chain recombines TRBV5-1 with TRBJ2-3, with 7 bases matching TRBD2. There are 13 residues in the CDR3. From germline, CDR1 is SGHRS and CDR2 YFSETQ. J lost 6 bases, V lost 7 bases, and 8 bases had no gene match. CDR3 DNA sequence: TGCGCCAGCGCTAATTCGCGGGGGGATACGCAGTATTTT. Its translation is CASANSRGDTQYF.